A single sample gave rise to the 20 T cell receptor beta chains below, sequenced in a study of blood T cell repertoires in COVID-19. Some clones are missing from TCRdb's copy, which holds only in-frame ones; the method was immunoSEQ multiplex PCR. The sample yields 200,000 to 300,000 clones, around four fifths seen once. Input material: peripheral blood. The receptors come from a man in his sixties with acute or convalescent COVID-19.

This chain uses TRBV27 with TRBJ1-2; a possible D gene is TRBD1 (6 bases). CDR1 and CDR2 (germline): MNHEY, SMNVEV (reference sequence). This CDR3 is 13 amino acids long. Trimming cost V 6 bases and J 4 bases, with 12 bases left between them. The CDR3 protein is CASSKQGAYGYTF. CDR3 sequence (DNA): TGTGCCAGCAGCAAACAGGGTGCCTATGGCTACACCTTC.

The J gene is TRBJ2-5, the V gene TRBV5-1; D is perhaps TRBD1 (6 bases). Trimming shortened V by 5 bases and J by 3 bases, and 11 bases separated the two germline ends. Germline loops: CDR1 SGHRS, CDR2 YFSETQ. This CDR3 is 13 amino acids long. The CDR3 loop is CASSIRDKETQYF. Here the CDR3 DNA reads TGCGCCAGCAGTATCCGGGACAAAGAGACCCAGTACTTC.

The chain carries TRBV18 and TRBJ1-1; D unresolved. V lost 3 bases, J lost 3 bases, and 14 bases lay in between. Per germline, CDR1 KGHSH and CDR2 LQKENI. The CDR3 is made up of 15 amino acids. The CDR3 DNA follows: TGTGCCAGCTCACCTATCGCGGGAGTTGACACTGAAGCTTTCTTT. It translates to CASSPIAGVDTEAFF.

The J gene is TRBJ1-3, the V gene TRBV18; 8 bases map to TRBD1. V was clipped by 3 bases and J by 0 bases; unmatched bases: 7. The CDR3 totals 17 residues. The V gene's germline CDR1 is KGHSH and CDR2 LQKENI. This chain's CDR3 is CASSPRTGSSSGNTIYF. The CDR3 DNA sequence: TGTGCCAGCTCACCCCGGACAGGGTCGAGCTCTGGAAACACCATATATTTT. Drawing the rest from reference TRBV18 and TRBJ1-3, the complete variable domain is NAGVMQNPRHLVRRRGQEARLRCSPMKGHSHVYWYRQLPEEGLKFMVYLQKENIIDESGMPKERFSAEFPKEGPSILRIQQVVRGDSAAYFCASSPRTGSSSGNTIYFGEGSWLTVV.

The count of this clone is one. The rearrangement uses TRBV5-4 and TRBJ2-7, with D possibly matching TRBD1 (6 bases). The CDR3 is made up of 14 amino acids. Germline values: CDR1 SGHNT, CDR2 YYREEE (reference sequence). V dropped 1 base and J dropped 7 bases, with 15 bases sitting between them. Written as DNA, the CDR3 is TGTGCCAGCAGCTTGACGGGCAGGGGTCGGGAGCAGTACTTC. Translated: CASSLTGRGREQYF.

This clone was counted a few times. The gene calls are TRBV5-5 and TRBJ1-2; 9 positions agree with TRBD1. The V segment lost 5 bases and the J segment 8 bases; nucleotides outside the gene matches: 10. The germline gives CDR1 SGHKS, CDR2 YYEKEE (reference sequence). The CDR3 loop spans 14 amino acids. The CDR3 bases are TGTGCCAGCAGTACTGATCGGACAGGGGAAGGCTACACCTTC. Its protein is CASSTDRTGEGYTF.

J is TRBJ2-5 and V is TRBV11-2; 7 bases agree with TRBD2. Per the germline V gene, CDR1 is SGHAT and CDR2 is FQNNGV. With V trimmed by 1 base and J by 2 bases, 13 bases remained unmatched. The CDR3 is made up of 18 amino acids. The chain's CDR3 is CASSLVRTRGEIQETQYF. The CDR3 coding sequence is TGTGCCAGCAGCTTAGTGAGGACTCGGGGGGAGATACAAGAGACCCAGTACTTC.

J is TRBJ2-2 and V is TRBV7-3, with D tentatively TRBD2 (5 bases). V lost 2 bases and J lost 3, with 13 bases in between. The length of the CDR3 is 16 residues. Per the germline V gene, CDR1 is SGHTA and CDR2 is FQGTGA. DNA for the CDR3: TGTGCCAGCAGCTTAGGCGTCGGGGTAGACACCGGGGAGCTGTTTTTT. Translated, it gives CASSLGVGVDTGELFF.

The V call is TRBV27, the J call TRBJ2-3; TRBD1 aligns across 7 bases. The CDR3 contains 13 residues. Germline V lookup: CDR1 MNHEY, CDR2 SMNVEV (reference sequence). V was clipped by 9 bases and J by 0 bases; unmatched bases: 3. This CDR3 is CASGDSSTDTQYF. CDR3 sequence (DNA): TGTGCCAGTGGGGACAGCAGCACAGATACGCAGTATTTT.

This chain joins TRBV9 and TRBJ2-3; weak D call: TRBD2 (6 bases). V lost 0 bases to trimming and J lost 4 bases, with 9 bases between them. In germline, CDR1 is SGDLS, CDR2 YYNGEE. This CDR3 comprises 14 residues. CDR3 residues: CASSVGTMADTQYF. The CDR3 region has the DNA TGTGCCAGCAGCGTAGGGACTATGGCAGATACGCAGTATTTT.

For the CDR3, the DNA is TGTGCCAGCAGCTGGGGACAGGGGATCAGCCCCCAGCATTTT. As protein: CASSWGQGISPQHF. The chain couples TRBV5-6 to TRBJ1-5, with TRBD1 matching over 10 bases. This CDR3 spans 14 amino acids. Germline CDR1 SGHDT, CDR2 YYEEEE. With 3 bases clipped from V and 10 bases from J, the junction kept 7 bases outside the gene matches.

The count of this clone is one. The V and J genes are TRBV7-6 and TRBJ1-4; the D gene is possibly TRBD1 (6 bases). This CDR3 spans 17 amino acids. Germline V CDR1 and CDR2: SGHVS, FNYEAQ. Deletions cut 5 bases from V and 2 bases from J, with 18 bases between. In DNA, the CDR3 is TGTGCCAGCAGCCGAACCCAGGGGACGAACACTAATGAAAAACTGTTTTTT. Translated: CASSRTQGTNTNEKLFF.

The chain is built from TRBV3-1 (or the pseudogene TRBV3-2) and TRBJ1-1; D remains ambiguous. The V gene lost 0 bases and the J gene lost 4 bases, with 15 bases spanning the gap. Germline CDR1 is LGHDT and CDR2 is YNNKEL (reference sequence). CDR3 length: 16 amino acids. The CDR3 nucleotides are TGTGCCAGCAGCCAAGATTCGTGGTATTATAGCACTGAAGCTTTCTTT. Translating gives CASSQDSWYYSTEAFF.

The rearrangement joins TRBV5-6 to TRBJ2-7; a weak D match, TRBD1 (5 bases). V was pared by 3 bases and J by 1 base, with 8 bases between. CDR1 is SGHDT, CDR2 YYEEEE, per germline. The CDR3 length is 13 residues. The CDR3 region has the DNA TGTGCCAGCAGCTCAGGGCTATCCTACGAGCAGTACTTC. This sequence encodes CASSSGLSYEQYF.

The rearrangement joins TRBV6-2 or TRBV6-3 to TRBJ2-5, with 7 bases fitting TRBD2. The CDR3 runs to 15 residues. The trim removed 0 bases at V and 5 bases at J, leaving 6 bases unmatched. Germline CDR1 is MNHEY and CDR2 is SVGEGT. CDR3 sequence (DNA): TGTGCCAGCAGTTACTCGGCGCGGGGGAGTGAGACCCAGTACTTC. Protein product: CASSYSARGSETQYF.

As for this clone: Other DNA sequences of this sample code for an identical CDR3. The chain combines TRBV6-5 with TRBJ2-7; 11 bases match TRBD2. Germline loops: CDR1 MNHEY, CDR2 SVGAGI. V shed 5 bases and J 3 bases; nucleotides not matched to a gene: 3. CDR3 length: 14 amino acids. CDR3 region: CASSRGLAGYEQYF. The CDR3 coding sequence is TGTGCCAGCAGTCGCGGACTAGCGGGCTACGAGCAGTACTTC.

The rearrangement joins TRBV4-2 to TRBJ2-3, with 8 bases aligning to TRBD2. Trimming cost V 0 bases and J 2 bases; bases outside gene matches: 7. The CDR3 consists of 17 residues. CDR1 is LGHNA and CDR2 is YNFKEQ in the germline V gene. The CDR3 protein is CASSQDIAGTLTDTQYF. The CDR3, as DNA: TGTGCCAGCAGCCAAGATATAGCGGGAACCCTCACAGATACGCAGTATTTT.

About this clone: Distinct nucleotide sequences in the sample also encode this CDR3. This chain links TRBV5-1 with TRBJ1-4, with D possibly TRBD1 on 6 matching bases. The V gene lost 4 bases and the J gene lost 4 bases, with 11 bases spanning the gap. This CDR3 is built from 14 residues. The germline gives CDR1 SGHRS, CDR2 YFSETQ. For the CDR3, the DNA is TGCGCCAGCAGCAAAGGACAGATTAATGAAAAACTGTTTTTT. It translates to CASSKGQINEKLFF.

This clone has a handful of counts. V and J are TRBV13 and TRBJ2-3; D may be TRBD2 (6 bases). Per the germline V gene, CDR1 is PRHDT and CDR2 is FYEKMQ (reference sequence). This CDR3 is built from 18 residues. The V and J ends lost 1 base and 1 base respectively, with 18 bases between them. The CDR3 region has the DNA TGTGCCAGCAGCTTAGATCATGGTGTTGGCGGGGGCACAGATACGCAGTATTTT. As protein: CASSLDHGVGGGTDTQYF. Variable domain in full (rest from reference TRBV13 and TRBJ2-3): AAGVIQSPRHLIKEKRETATLKCYPIPRHDTVYWYQQGPGQDPQFLISFYEKMQSDKGSIPDRFSAQQFSDYHSELNMSSLELGDSALYFCASSLDHGVGGGTDTQYFGPGTRLTVL.

The rearrangement uses TRBV5-6 and TRBJ2-7; TRBD2 is a possible D gene (6 bases). The CDR3 has 14 residues. The ends were cut back, 6 bases at V and 5 bases at J, with 18 bases in the middle. The V gene's germline CDR1 is SGHDT and CDR2 YYEEEE. The CDR3 loop reads CASTGAGLGDEQYF. In DNA form, the CDR3 reads TGTGCCAGCACCGGGGCGGGGCTCGGCGACGAGCAGTACTTC. Combining the CDR3 with reference TRBV5-6 and TRBJ2-7 gives the whole variable domain DAGVTQSPTHLIKTRGQQVTLRCSPKSGHDTVSWYQQALGQGPQFIFQYYEEEERQRGNFPDRFSGHQFPNYSSELNVNALLLGDSALYLCASTGAGLGDEQYFGPGTRLTVT.